This T cell receptor beta chain was sequenced for a study of shared clonotypes between healthy human individuals. For each subset, genomic DNA was distributed in equal portions over several immunoSEQ plates. TCRdb keeps only in-frame clones here, not all; method: immunoSEQ multiplex PCR. The profile shows about 2 million clones, roughly 95% of them singletons. The naive CD8 fraction comprised CD45RO-negative cells positively selected for CCR7 and excluded terminally differentiated effector memory CD45RA+ cells. Comment on this clone: The antigen remains unidentified.

Study-wide results and caveats: Represented genetic and exposure-history diversity was restricted by having few donors. In this cohort, only blood was sampled, and tissue repertoires likely differ.

The sequenced material came from naive CD8+ T cells sorted from blood. This TCR was sampled from a man aged 18-30 years in good health.

In DNA form, the CDR3 reads TGTGCCAGCAGCGTAGCTTGGGAGAACACTGAAGCTTTCTTT. Protein sequence: CASSVAWENTEAFF. V gene TRBV9 combines with J gene TRBJ1-1; no definite D call. V shed 0 bases and J shed 1 base, with 7 bases lying between them. This CDR3 comprises 14 residues. CDR1 SGDLS and CDR2 YYNGEE come from the germline V gene.